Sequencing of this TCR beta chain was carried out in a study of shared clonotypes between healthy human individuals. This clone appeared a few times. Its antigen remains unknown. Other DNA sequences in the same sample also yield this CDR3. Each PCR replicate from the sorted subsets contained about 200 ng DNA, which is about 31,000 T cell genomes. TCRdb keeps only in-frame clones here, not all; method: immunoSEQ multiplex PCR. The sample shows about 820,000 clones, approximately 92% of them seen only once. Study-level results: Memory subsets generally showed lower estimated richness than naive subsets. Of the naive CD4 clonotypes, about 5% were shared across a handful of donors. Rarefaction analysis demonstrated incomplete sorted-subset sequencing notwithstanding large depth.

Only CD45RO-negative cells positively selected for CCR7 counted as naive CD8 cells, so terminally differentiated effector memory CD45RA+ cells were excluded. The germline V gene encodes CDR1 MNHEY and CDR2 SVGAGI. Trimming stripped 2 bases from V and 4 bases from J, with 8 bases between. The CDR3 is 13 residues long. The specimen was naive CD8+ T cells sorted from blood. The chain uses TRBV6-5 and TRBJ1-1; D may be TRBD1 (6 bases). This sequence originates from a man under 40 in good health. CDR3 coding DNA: TGTGCCAGCAGTTACAAGGGGGGCACTGAAGCTTTCTTT. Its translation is CASSYKGGTEAFF.